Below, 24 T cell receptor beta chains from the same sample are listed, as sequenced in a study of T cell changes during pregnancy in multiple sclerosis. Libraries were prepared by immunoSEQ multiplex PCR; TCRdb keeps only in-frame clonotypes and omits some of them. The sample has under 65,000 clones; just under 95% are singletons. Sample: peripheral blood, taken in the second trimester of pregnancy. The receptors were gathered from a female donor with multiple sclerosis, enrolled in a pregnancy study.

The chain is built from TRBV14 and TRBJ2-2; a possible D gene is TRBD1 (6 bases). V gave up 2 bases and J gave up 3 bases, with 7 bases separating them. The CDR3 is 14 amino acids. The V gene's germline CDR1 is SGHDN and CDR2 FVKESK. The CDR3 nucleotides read TGTGCCAGCAGCCAACAGGGGTACACCGGGGAGCTGTTTTTT. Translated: CASSQQGYTGELFF.

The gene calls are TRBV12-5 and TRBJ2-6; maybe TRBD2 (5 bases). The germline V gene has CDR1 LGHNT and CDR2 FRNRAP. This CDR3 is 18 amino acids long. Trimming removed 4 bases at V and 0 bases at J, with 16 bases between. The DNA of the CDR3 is TGTGCTAGTGGTTCCTCCGGGATTCATACCTCTGGGGCCAACGTCCTGACTTTC. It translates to CASGSSGIHTSGANVLTF.

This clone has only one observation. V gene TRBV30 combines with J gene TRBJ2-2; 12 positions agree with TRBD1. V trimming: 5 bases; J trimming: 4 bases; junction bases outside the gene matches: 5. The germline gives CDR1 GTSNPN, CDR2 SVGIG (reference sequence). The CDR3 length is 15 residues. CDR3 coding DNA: TGTGCCTGGGCGGGACAGGGGGCGGGCACCGGGGAGCTGTTTTTT. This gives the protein CAWAGQGAGTGELFF.

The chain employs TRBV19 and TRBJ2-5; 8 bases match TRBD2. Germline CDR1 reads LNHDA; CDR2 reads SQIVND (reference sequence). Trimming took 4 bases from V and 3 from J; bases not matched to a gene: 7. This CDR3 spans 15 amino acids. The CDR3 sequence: CASSTEAGVEETQYF. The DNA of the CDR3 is TGTGCCAGTAGTACAGAAGCGGGGGTAGAAGAGACCCAGTACTTC.

The CDR3 DNA reads TGTGCCAGCAGCTTGATAGCGGGAGGTAGCTCAGATACGCAGTATTTT. As protein: CASSLIAGGSSDTQYF. V gene TRBV7-6 combines with J gene TRBJ2-3; the match to TRBD2 covers 10 bases. The CDR3 extends over 16 amino acids. Germline lookup yields CDR1 SGHVS and CDR2 FNYEAQ. J lost 4 bases, V lost 3 bases, and 7 bases had no gene match.

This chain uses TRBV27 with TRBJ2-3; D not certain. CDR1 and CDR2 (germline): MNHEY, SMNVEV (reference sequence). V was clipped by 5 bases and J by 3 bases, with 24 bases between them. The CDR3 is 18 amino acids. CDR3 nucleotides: TGTGCCAGCAGTCCCTCACCCCTGCTAACGACTTCTACAGATACGCAGTATTTT. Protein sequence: CASSPSPLLTTSTDTQYF.

CDR3 nucleotides: TGTGCCAGCAGTCGGACAGGGAACTATGGCTACACCTTC. Protein product: CASSRTGNYGYTF. The V and J genes are TRBV28 and TRBJ1-2; TRBD1 matches 8 bases. CDR3 size: 13 residues. Per germline, CDR1 MDHEN and CDR2 SYDVKM. Trimming took 5 bases from V and 2 from J; bases not matched to a gene: 1.

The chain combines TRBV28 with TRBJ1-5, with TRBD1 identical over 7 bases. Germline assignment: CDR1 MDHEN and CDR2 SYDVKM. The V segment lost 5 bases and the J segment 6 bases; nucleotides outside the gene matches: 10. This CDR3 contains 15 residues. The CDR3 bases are TGTGCCAGCAGTGCCCTGACAGGGTATGCTCAGCCCCAGCATTTT. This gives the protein CASSALTGYAQPQHF.

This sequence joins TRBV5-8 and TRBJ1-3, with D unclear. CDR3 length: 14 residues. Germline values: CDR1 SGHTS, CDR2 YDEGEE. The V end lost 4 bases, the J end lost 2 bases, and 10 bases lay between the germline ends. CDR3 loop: CASSRELPGNTIYF. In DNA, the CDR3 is TGTGCCAGCAGCCGGGAGCTTCCTGGAAACACCATATATTTT.

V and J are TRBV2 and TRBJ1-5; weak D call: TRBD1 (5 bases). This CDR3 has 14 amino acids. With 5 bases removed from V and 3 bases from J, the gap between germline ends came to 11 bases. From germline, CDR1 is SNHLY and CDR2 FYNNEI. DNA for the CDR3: TGTGCCAGCAGTCACGGACAATACAATCAGCCCCAGCATTTT. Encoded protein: CASSHGQYNQPQHF.

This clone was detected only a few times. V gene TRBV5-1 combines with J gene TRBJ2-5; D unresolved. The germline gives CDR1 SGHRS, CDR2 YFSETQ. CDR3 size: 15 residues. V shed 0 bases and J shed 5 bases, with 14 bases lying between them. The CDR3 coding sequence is TGCGCCAGCAGCTTGGGAGTAGCTTCTCGGGAGACCCAGTACTTC. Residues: CASSLGVASRETQYF. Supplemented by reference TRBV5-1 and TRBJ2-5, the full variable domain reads KAGVTQTPRYLIKTRGQQVTLSCSPISGHRSVSWYQQTPGQGLQFLFEYFSETQRNKGNFPGRFSGRQFSNSRSEMNVSTLELGDSALYLCASSLGVASRETQYFGPGTRLLVL.

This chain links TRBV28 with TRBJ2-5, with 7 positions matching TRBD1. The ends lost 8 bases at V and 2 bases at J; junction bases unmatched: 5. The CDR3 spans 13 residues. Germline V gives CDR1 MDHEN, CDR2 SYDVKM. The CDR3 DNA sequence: TGTGCCAGCCTGGGACAGCTACAAGAGACCCAGTACTTC. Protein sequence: CASLGQLQETQYF. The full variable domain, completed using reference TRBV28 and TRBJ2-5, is DVKVTQSSRYLVKRTGEKVFLECVQDMDHENMFWYRQDPGLGLRLIYFSYDVKMKEKGDIPEGYSVSREKKERFSLILESASTNQTSMYLCASLGQLQETQYFGPGTRLLVL.

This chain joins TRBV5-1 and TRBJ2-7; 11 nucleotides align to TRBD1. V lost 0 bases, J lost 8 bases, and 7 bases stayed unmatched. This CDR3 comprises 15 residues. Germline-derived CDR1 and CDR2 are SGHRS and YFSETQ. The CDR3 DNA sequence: TGCGCCAGCAGCTTGGACGGACAGGGGGCAGGGCAGCAGTACTTC. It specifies CASSLDGQGAGQQYF. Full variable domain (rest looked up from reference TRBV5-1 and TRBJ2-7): KAGVTQTPRYLIKTRGQQVTLSCSPISGHRSVSWYQQTPGQGLQFLFEYFSETQRNKGNFPGRFSGRQFSNSRSEMNVSTLELGDSALYLCASSLDGQGAGQQYFGPGTRLTVT.

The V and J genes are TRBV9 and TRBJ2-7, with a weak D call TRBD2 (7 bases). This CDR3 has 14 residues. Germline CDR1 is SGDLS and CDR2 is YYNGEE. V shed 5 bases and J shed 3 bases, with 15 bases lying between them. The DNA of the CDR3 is TGTGCCAGCAGTCCAGGGGTAGCGGGCTACGAGCAGTACTTC. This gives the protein CASSPGVAGYEQYF.

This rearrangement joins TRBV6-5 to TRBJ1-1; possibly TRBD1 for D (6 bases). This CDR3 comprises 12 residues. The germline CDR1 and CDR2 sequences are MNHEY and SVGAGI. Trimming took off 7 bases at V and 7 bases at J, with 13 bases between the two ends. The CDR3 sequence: CASTRGEGEAFF. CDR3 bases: TGTGCCAGCACTAGGGGGGAGGGTGAAGCTTTCTTT.

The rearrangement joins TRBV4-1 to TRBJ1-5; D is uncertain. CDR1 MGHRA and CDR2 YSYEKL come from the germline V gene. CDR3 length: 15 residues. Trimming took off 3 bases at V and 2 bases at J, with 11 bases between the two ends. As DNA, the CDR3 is TGCGCCAGCAGCCAGGGCACCTTGGGCAATCAGCCCCAGCATTTT. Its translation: CASSQGTLGNQPQHF.

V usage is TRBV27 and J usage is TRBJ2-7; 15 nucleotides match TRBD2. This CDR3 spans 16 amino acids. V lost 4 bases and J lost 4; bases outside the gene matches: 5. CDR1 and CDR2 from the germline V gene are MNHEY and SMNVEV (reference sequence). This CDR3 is CASSSRTSGRAYEQYF. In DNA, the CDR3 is TGTGCCAGCAGTTCACGGACTAGCGGGAGGGCTTACGAGCAGTACTTC.

The CDR3 sequence: CASRLTRITGELFF. The DNA of the CDR3 is TGTGCCAGCAGACTGACTAGAATCACCGGGGAGCTGTTTTTT. The chain employs TRBV5-4 and TRBJ2-2; D may be TRBD2 (6 bases). The CDR3 covers 14 residues. The germline V gene encodes CDR1 SGHNT and CDR2 YYREEE (reference sequence). The V end lost 5 bases, the J end lost 4 bases, and 12 bases lay between the germline ends.

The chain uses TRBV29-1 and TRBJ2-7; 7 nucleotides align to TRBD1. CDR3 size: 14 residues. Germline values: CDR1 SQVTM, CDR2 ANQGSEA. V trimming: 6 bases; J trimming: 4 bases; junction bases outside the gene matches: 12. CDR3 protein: CSVQSTGQDYEQYF. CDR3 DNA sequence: TGCAGCGTCCAATCGACAGGGCAGGATTACGAGCAGTACTTC.

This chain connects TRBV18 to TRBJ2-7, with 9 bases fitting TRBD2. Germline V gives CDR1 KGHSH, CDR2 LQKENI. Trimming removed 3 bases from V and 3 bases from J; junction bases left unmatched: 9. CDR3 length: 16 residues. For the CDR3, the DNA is TGTGCCAGCTCACCTTTAGCGGGAGCCGGCCTCTACGAGCAGTACTTC. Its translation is CASSPLAGAGLYEQYF.

CDR3 DNA sequence: TGTGCCAGCAGCCAAGGTGCCAGGAGGCCTGGAAACACCATATATTTT. It is translated as CASSQGARRPGNTIYF. The chain recombines TRBV14 with TRBJ1-3; D not resolved. CDR3 length: 16 residues. Germline CDR1 and CDR2: SGHDN and FVKESK. Trimming removed 1 base at V and 2 bases at J, with 12 bases between. The whole variable domain, remainder taken from reference TRBV14 and TRBJ1-3, is EAGVTQFPSHSVIEKGQTVTLRCDPISGHDNLYWYRRVMGKEIKFLLHFVKESKQDESGMPNNRFLAERTGGTYSTLKVQPAELEDSGVYFCASSQGARRPGNTIYFGEGSWLTVV.

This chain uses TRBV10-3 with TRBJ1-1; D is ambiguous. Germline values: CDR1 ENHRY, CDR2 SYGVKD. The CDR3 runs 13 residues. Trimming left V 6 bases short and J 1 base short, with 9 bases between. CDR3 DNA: TGTGCCATCAGCGGACGGGAGAACACTGAAGCTTTCTTT. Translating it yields CAISGRENTEAFF.

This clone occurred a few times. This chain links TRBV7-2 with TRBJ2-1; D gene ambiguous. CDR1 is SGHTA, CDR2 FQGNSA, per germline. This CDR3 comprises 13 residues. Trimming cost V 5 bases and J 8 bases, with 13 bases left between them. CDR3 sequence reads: CASSPYLSDEQFF. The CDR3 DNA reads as TGTGCCAGCAGCCCCTACCTTTCCGATGAGCAGTTCTTC.

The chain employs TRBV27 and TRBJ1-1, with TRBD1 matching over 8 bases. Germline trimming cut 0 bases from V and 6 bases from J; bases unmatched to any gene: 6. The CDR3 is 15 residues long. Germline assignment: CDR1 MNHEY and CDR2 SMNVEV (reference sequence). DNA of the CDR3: TGTGCCAGCAGTTTATCGCGACAGGGGTGGGCTGAAGCTTTCTTT. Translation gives CASSLSRQGWAEAFF.